Shown below are 12 T cell receptor beta chains from a single sample sequenced in a study of CD8 T cells in ankylosing spondylitis. Notes on the study in general: Blood of patients with ankylosing spondylitis appeared to be characterized by a TCR beta motif of several highly homologous variants.

These TCRs' antigens remain unknown. TCRdb used MiXCR to reprocess the 5' RACE reads, holding one entry per CDR3 protein. Of about 540,000 distinct CDR3 sequences listed, roughly 13% are singletons. Sequencing was performed on blood, either unsorted or a sorted T cell fraction (not recorded which). The receptors come from a male donor with ankylosing spondylitis.

The chain couples TRBV20-1 to TRBJ2-1, with D perhaps TRBD1 or TRBD2 (5 bases each). This CDR3 region has 15 residues. V shed 5 bases and J shed 0 bases, with 14 bases lying between them. Germline V gene sequence: CDR1 DFQATT, CDR2 SNEGSKA (reference sequence). CDR3 in amino acids: CSAAGTGSSYNEQFF. CDR3 DNA: TGCAGTGCTGCCGGGACGGGATCCTCCTACAATGAGCAGTTCTTC.

For the CDR3, the DNA is TGTGCCAGCTCACCACGGAAAGAAGACTATGGCTACACCTTC. It encodes CASSPRKEDYGYTF. The chain links TRBV18 to TRBJ1-2; no definite D call. The CDR3 totals 14 residues. Germline V gene data show CDR1 as KGHSH and CDR2 as LQKENI. The V and J ends lost 1 base and 3 bases respectively, with 9 bases between them.

The chain recombines TRBV20-1 with TRBJ2-6; 7 nucleotides align to TRBD1. The ends lost 6 bases at V and 2 bases at J; junction bases unmatched: 4. This CDR3 is 14 amino acids long. Germline CDR1 and CDR2: DFQATT and SNEGSKA (reference sequence). The CDR3 nucleotides read TGCAGTGCCCCACAGGGGACTGGGGCCAACGTCCTGACTTTC. Its protein is CSAPQGTGANVLTF.

This clonotype was found many times. This chain uses TRBV7-2 with TRBJ2-7, with 8 bases identical to TRBD1. Germline V gene data show CDR1 as SGHTA and CDR2 as FQGNSA. The CDR3 covers 14 residues. V trimming: 6 bases; J trimming: 3 bases; junction bases outside the gene matches: 7. For the CDR3, the DNA is TGTGCCAGCAGTTCGACTACAGGGGGCTACGAGCAGTACTTC. Translating gives CASSSTTGGYEQYF.

This clonotype was counted a few times. The rearrangement links TRBV29-1 to TRBJ1-1, with 7 bases identical to TRBD1. The junction had 10 bases not matched to a gene; V was cut back by 7 bases and J by 5 bases. Germline CDR1 is SQVTM and CDR2 is ANQGSEA. This CDR3 has 13 residues. The CDR3 nucleotides are TGCAGCGGGGGGGGACAGAGTGGGACTGAAGCTTTCTTT. Amino acids: CSGGGQSGTEAFF.

Only one count was recorded for this clonotype. This rearrangement joins TRBV5-1 to TRBJ2-5, with D perhaps matching TRBD2 (6 bases). The CDR3 length is 15 residues. Germline CDR1 is SGHRS and CDR2 is YFSETQ. The V and J ends lost 1 base and 5 bases respectively, with 15 bases between them. CDR3 in amino acids: CASSLIPGRLETQYF. The CDR3 DNA reads TGCGCCAGCAGCTTGATTCCAGGGAGGCTCGAGACCCAGTACTTC.

In the case of this clonotype: At one end, the junction sequence differs from germline, possibly due to a read error. The CDR3, as DNA: TGCAGCGTTCAGCGGGGCGCGGGTCAGCCCCAGCGTTTT. Translation gives CSVQRGAGQPQRF. V is TRBV29-1 and J is TRBJ1-5, with TRBD1 as a possible D gene (5 bases). Germline V lookup: CDR1 SQVTM, CDR2 ANQGSEA. The CDR3 is 13 residues long.

J is TRBJ1-5 and V is TRBV7-2; perhaps TRBD1 as D (5 bases). This CDR3 comprises 15 residues. Looked up from germline, CDR1 is SGHTA and CDR2 is FQGNSA. Trimming took off 5 bases at V and 5 bases at J, with 16 bases between the two ends. The CDR3 here is CASSLTGRRDQPQHF. The CDR3 nucleotides read TGTGCCAGCAGCCTCACGGGACGGAGGGATCAGCCCCAGCATTTT.

There are many counts of this clonotype. Written as DNA, the CDR3 is TGCAGTGCTAGAGGCGGAAATTCACCCCTCCACTTT. This sequence encodes CSARGGNSPLHF. This chain connects TRBV20-1 to TRBJ1-6; D is ambiguous. Germline V gene lookup returns CDR1 DFQATT and CDR2 SNEGSKA (reference sequence). This CDR3 is built from 12 residues. Trimming removed 1 base from V and 7 bases from J, with 5 bases in between.

The chain links TRBV20-1 to TRBJ2-7; D possibly corresponds to TRBD1 (6 bases). The length of the CDR3 is 12 residues. From germline, CDR1 is DFQATT and CDR2 SNEGSKA (reference sequence). V was clipped by 3 bases and J by 3 bases, with 9 bases between them. In nucleotides, the CDR3 is TGCAGTGCTAGCAGGGGAAACTACGAGCAGTACTTC. It encodes CSASRGNYEQYF.

The V gene is TRBV5-1, the J gene TRBJ2-7; 14 nucleotides align to TRBD2. Germline-derived CDR1 and CDR2 are SGHRS and YFSETQ. The CDR3 runs to 14 residues. V shed 3 bases, J shed 6 bases, and the junction held 2 bases outside the gene matches. The CDR3 spells CASSYGLAGGEQYF. CDR3 bases: TGCGCCAGCAGCTACGGACTAGCGGGAGGCGAGCAGTACTTC. The complete variable domain, with remaining parts taken from reference TRBV5-1 and TRBJ2-7, reads KAGVTQTPRYLIKTRGQQVTLSCSPISGHRSVSWYQQTPGQGLQFLFEYFSETQRNKGNFPGRFSGRQFSNSRSEMNVSTLELGDSALYLCASSYGLAGGEQYFGPGTRLTVT.

The rearrangement links TRBV20-1 to TRBJ2-1; 11 positions agree with TRBD2. V lost 0 bases and J lost 6; bases outside the gene matches: 4. The CDR3 spans 15 residues. Per germline, CDR1 DFQATT and CDR2 SNEGSKA (reference sequence). CDR3 sequence: CSARDPGTSGNEQFF. The CDR3 DNA reads TGCAGTGCTAGAGATCCAGGGACTAGCGGCAATGAGCAGTTCTTC.